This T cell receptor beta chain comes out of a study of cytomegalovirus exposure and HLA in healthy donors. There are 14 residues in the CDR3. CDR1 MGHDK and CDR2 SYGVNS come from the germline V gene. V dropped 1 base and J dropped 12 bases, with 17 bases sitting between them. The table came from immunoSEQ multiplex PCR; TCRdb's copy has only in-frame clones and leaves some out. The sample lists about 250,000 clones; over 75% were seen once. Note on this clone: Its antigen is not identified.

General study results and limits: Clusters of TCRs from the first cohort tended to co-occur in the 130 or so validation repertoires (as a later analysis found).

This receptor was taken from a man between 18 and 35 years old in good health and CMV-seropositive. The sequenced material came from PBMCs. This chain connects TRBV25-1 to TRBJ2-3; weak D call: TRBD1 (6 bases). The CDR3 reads CASSESRLGTKQYF. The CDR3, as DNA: TGTGCCAGCAGTGAATCGCGCCTGGGGACAAAACAGTATTTT.